Listed below are T cell receptor beta chains from one sample, sequenced in a study of blood T cell repertoires in COVID-19. Sequenced by immunoSEQ multiplex PCR; TCRdb stores in-frame clones only, minus some. The table has more than 100,000 clones, around 91% seen once; the top ten hold around 4%. The sample comprised peripheral blood. These receptors originate from a woman in her sixties with COVID-19, enrolled during active disease. Each CDR3 is given with its conserved first and last residue. D genes are given only for firm matches. The size of a clone is reported for some rows only, either as once, few or many, or as a class for expanded clones.

V gene,clone size,D gene,J gene,CDR3 protein,CDR3 DNA
TRBV19,NA,NA,TRBJ1-4,CASNLFGGDEKLFF,TGTGCCAGTAACCTCTTTGGAGGGGATGAAAAACTGTTTTTT
TRBV29-1,NA,NA,TRBJ1-1,CSVEEQMNTEAFF,TGCAGCGTTGAAGAACAGATGAACACTGAAGCTTTCTTT
TRBV5-1,NA,NA,TRBJ2-3,CASSLAGDTQYF,TGCGCCAGCAGCTTAGCAGGAGATACGCAGTATTTT
TRBV30,NA,TRBD1,TRBJ1-1,CAWTGTGNTEAFF,TGTGCCTGGACCGGGACAGGGAACACTGAAGCTTTCTTT
TRBV6-7,NA,NA,TRBJ1-3,CARQHSVTRERSGNTIYF,TGTGCCAGACAACACTCAGTTACCAGGGAAAGGTCTGGAAACACCATATATTTT
TRBV30,NA,NA,TRBJ2-2,CAWSDRLNTGELFF,TGTGCCTGGAGTGACAGGTTAAACACCGGGGAGCTGTTTTTT
TRBV30,NA,TRBD2,TRBJ2-5,CAWRVAGGPKETQYF,TGTGCCTGGAGGGTAGCGGGGGGGCCGAAGGAGACCCAGTACTTC
TRBV6-1,NA,TRBD2,TRBJ2-5,CASSELSGLAGPSTQYF,TGTGCCAGCAGTGAATTGAGCGGGCTAGCGGGGCCGTCGACCCAGTACTTC
TRBV19,NA,NA,TRBJ1-5,CASSPRVTEQPQHF,TGTGCCAGTAGTCCCAGGGTTACGGAACAGCCCCAGCATTTT
TRBV24-1,NA,TRBD1,TRBJ2-5,CATDSSGQTQETQYF,TGTGCCACCGATTCCTCGGGACAGACGCAAGAGACCCAGTACTTC
TRBV29-1,NA,TRBD2,TRBJ2-1,CSVKRGGYNEQFF,TGCAGCGTGAAGCGGGGGGGCTACAATGAGCAGTTCTTC
TRBV25-1,NA,TRBD1,TRBJ2-7,CATQGDSYEQYF,TGTGCCACCCAGGGGGATTCCTACGAGCAGTACTTC
TRBV3-1/TRBV3-2,NA,NA,TRBJ1-4,CASSQDLAQGNEKLFF,TGTGCCAGCAGCCAAGATTTGGCACAGGGTAACGAAAAACTGTTTTTT
TRBV6-2/TRBV6-3,NA,NA,TRBJ2-2,CASSSDGFRAGELFF,TGTGCCAGCAGCTCGGACGGGTTCAGGGCCGGGGAGCTGTTTTTT
TRBV6-2/TRBV6-3,NA,NA,TRBJ1-2,CASSSQGYGYTF,TGTGCCAGCAGTTCCCAGGGGTATGGCTACACCTTC
TRBV7-2,NA,NA,TRBJ1-3,CASSLAITGSSGNTIYF,TGTGCCAGCAGCTTAGCGATTACGGGAAGCTCTGGAAACACCATATATTTT
TRBV7-9,NA,NA,TRBJ1-6,CASSADSLNSPLHF,TGTGCCAGCAGCGCGGACAGCCTAAATTCACCCCTCCACTTT
TRBV6-5,NA,TRBD1,TRBJ1-5,CASRGTGSQPQHF,TGTGCCAGCAGGGGGACAGGGAGTCAGCCCCAGCATTTT
TRBV6-6,few,TRBD2,TRBJ2-5,CASSPGGGREETQYF,TGTGCCAGCAGCCCGGGGGGAGGGAGAGAAGAGACCCAGTACTTC
TRBV7-9,NA,TRBD1,TRBJ1-1,CASSSPDRATEAFF,TGTGCCAGCAGCTCGCCCGACAGGGCGACTGAAGCTTTCTTT
TRBV27,few,TRBD2,TRBJ2-2,CASRRGLYKNWGELFF,TGTGCCAGCAGGCGGGGACTATATAAAAACTGGGGGGAGCTGTTTTTT
TRBV4-3,NA,NA,TRBJ2-2,CASSQDRSLQVGELFF,TGCGCCAGCAGCCAAGATAGATCTCTCCAAGTCGGGGAGCTGTTTTTT
TRBV11-1,NA,NA,TRBJ2-7,CASSFDERLGQYF,TGTGCCAGCAGCTTTGACGAGAGGCTAGGGCAGTACTTC
TRBV6-5,once,NA,TRBJ1-2,CASSPPLQGAYGYTF,TGTGCCAGCAGCCCCCCCTTGCAAGGAGCCTATGGCTACACCTTC
TRBV6-5,NA,TRBD1,TRBJ2-7,CASRGTEPSYEQYF,TGTGCCAGCAGGGGGACAGAACCCTCCTACGAGCAGTACTTC
TRBV4-3,NA,NA,TRBJ1-2,CASSQEGRGSYGYTF,TGCGCCAGCAGCCAAGAGGGCCGAGGGTCCTATGGCTACACCTTC
TRBV5-5,NA,NA,TRBJ1-1,CASSLVQGLNTEAFF,TGTGCCAGCAGCTTGGTGCAGGGGCTGAACACTGAAGCTTTCTTT
TRBV4-3,NA,NA,TRBJ1-4,CASSQDVGRGSEKLFF,TGCGCCAGCAGCCAAGATGTTGGCAGGGGCTCTGAAAAACTGTTTTTT
TRBV4-2,NA,TRBD2,TRBJ2-1,CASSQERRLAGEQFF,TGTGCCAGCAGCCAAGAGCGCAGACTAGCGGGGGAGCAGTTCTTC
TRBV11-3,once,TRBD2,TRBJ2-1,CASSSGRGAVGEQFF,TGTGCCAGCAGCTCAGGGAGGGGAGCTGTTGGTGAGCAGTTCTTC
TRBV19,once,NA,TRBJ1-1,CASSISVDTEAFF,TGTGCCAGTAGTATATCTGTCGACACTGAAGCTTTCTTT
TRBV2,NA,TRBD1,TRBJ2-7,CASVGQGDYEQYF,TGTGCCAGCGTAGGACAGGGAGACTACGAGCAGTACTTC
TRBV7-9,once,NA,TRBJ2-5,CASSLTQGQETQYF,TGTGCCAGCAGCTTAACGCAGGGGCAAGAGACCCAGTACTTC
TRBV3-1/TRBV3-2,NA,TRBD2,TRBJ2-7,CASSQDLDGGAHF,TGTGCCAGCAGCCAAGATTTGGACGGGGGGGCGCACTTC
TRBV7-2,NA,NA,TRBJ2-3,CASSLGGGGTYYTQYF,TGTGCCAGCAGCTTAGGTGGTGGAGGGACTTACTATACGCAGTATTTT
TRBV20-1,NA,NA,TRBJ1-2,CSSDRLYGYTF,TGCAGTTCAGACAGACTCTATGGCTACACCTTC
TRBV13,NA,NA,TRBJ2-1,CASSPKAFRDEQFF,TGTGCCAGCAGCCCTAAGGCCTTCAGGGATGAGCAGTTCTTC
TRBV6-1,NA,TRBD2,TRBJ2-3,CASSEHSGGPDTQYF,TGTGCCAGCAGTGAACATAGCGGGGGCCCAGATACGCAGTATTTT
TRBV2,NA,TRBD1,TRBJ1-5,CASRAGTGQGQPQHF,TGTGCCAGCAGGGCGGGGACAGGGCAGGGTCAGCCCCAGCATTTT
TRBV27,NA,TRBD1,TRBJ2-7,CASSHRGEQYF,TGTGCCAGCAGCCACAGGGGTGAGCAGTACTTC
TRBV19,NA,TRBD1,TRBJ2-5,CASSIWTGQGGTQYF,TGTGCCAGTAGTATCTGGACAGGGCAAGGCGGGACCCAGTACTTC